This passage covers 2 T cell receptor beta chains from one sample sequenced in a study of cytomegalovirus exposure and HLA in healthy donors. Use of 60 Vbeta and 13 Jbeta primers characterized the PCR. Libraries were prepared by immunoSEQ multiplex PCR; TCRdb keeps only in-frame clonotypes and omits some of them. The data contain approximately 160,000 clones, roughly 80% of them singletons. Sequencing used PBMCs. Receptor source: a girl between 5 and 17 years old in good health and CMV-seropositive.

The gene calls are TRBV4-1 and TRBJ1-5; 7 positions match TRBD1. The trim removed 4 bases at V and 0 bases at J, leaving 6 bases unmatched. CDR3 length: 16 amino acids. Germline V gene lookup returns CDR1 MGHRA and CDR2 YSYEKL. CDR3 in amino acids: CASSLGTDPSNQPQHF. The CDR3, as DNA: TGCGCCAGCAGCCTAGGGACAGACCCTAGCAATCAGCCCCAGCATTTT.

The chain couples TRBV7-3 to TRBJ2-1, with a possible D match to TRBD2 (5 bases). CDR3 size: 16 residues. V was clipped by 0 bases and J by 0 bases, with 9 bases between them. Germline V lookup: CDR1 SGHTA, CDR2 FQGTGA. The CDR3 DNA reads as TGTGCCAGCAGCTTAACCGAGGGAACCTCCTACAATGAGCAGTTCTTC. Protein: CASSLTEGTSYNEQFF. Filled out from reference TRBV7-3 and TRBJ2-1, the complete variable domain reads GAGVSQTPSNKVTEKGKYVELRCDPISGHTALYWYRQSLGQGPEFLIYFQGTGAADDSGLPNDRFFAVRPEGSVSTLKIQRTERGDSAVYLCASSLTEGTSYNEQFFGPGTRLTVL.